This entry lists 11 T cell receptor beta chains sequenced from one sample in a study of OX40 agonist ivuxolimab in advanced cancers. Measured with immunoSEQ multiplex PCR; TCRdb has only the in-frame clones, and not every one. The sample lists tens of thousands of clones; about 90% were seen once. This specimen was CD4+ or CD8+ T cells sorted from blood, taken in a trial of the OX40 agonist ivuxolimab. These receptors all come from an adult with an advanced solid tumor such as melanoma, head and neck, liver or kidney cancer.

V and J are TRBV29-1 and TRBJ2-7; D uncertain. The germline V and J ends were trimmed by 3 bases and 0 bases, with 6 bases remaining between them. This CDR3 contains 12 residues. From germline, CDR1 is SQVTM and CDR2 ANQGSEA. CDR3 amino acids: CSVEISSYEQYF. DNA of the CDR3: TGCAGCGTTGAGATTAGCTCCTACGAGCAGTACTTC.

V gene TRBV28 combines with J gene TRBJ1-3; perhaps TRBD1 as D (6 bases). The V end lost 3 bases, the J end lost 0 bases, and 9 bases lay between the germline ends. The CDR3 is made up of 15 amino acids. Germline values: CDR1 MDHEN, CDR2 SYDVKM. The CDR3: CASSFRDTSGNTIYF. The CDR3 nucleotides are TGTGCCAGCAGTTTTCGGGACACCTCTGGAAACACCATATATTTT. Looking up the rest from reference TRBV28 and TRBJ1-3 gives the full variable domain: DVKVTQSSRYLVKRTGEKVFLECVQDMDHENMFWYRQDPGLGLRLIYFSYDVKMKEKGDIPEGYSVSREKKERFSLILESASTNQTSMYLCASSFRDTSGNTIYFGEGSWLTVV.

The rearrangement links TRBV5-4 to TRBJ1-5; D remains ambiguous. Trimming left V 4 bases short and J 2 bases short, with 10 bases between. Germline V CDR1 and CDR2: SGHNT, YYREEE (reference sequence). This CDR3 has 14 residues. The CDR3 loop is CASSLWGGNQPQHF. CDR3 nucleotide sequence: TGTGCCAGCAGCCTGTGGGGAGGCAATCAGCCCCAGCATTTT.

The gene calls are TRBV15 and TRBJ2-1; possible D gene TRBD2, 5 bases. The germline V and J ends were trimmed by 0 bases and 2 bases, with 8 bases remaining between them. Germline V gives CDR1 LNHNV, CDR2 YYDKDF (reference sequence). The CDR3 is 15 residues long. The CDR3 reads CATSRDRGTYNEQFF. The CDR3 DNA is TGTGCCACCAGCAGAGATAGAGGGACCTACAATGAGCAGTTCTTC.

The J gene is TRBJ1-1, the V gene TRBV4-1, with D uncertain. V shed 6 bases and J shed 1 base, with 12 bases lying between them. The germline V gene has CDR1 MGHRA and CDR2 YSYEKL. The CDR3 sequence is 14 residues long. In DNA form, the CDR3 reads TGCGCCAGCAGGATTGGACGGCCGAACACTGAAGCTTTCTTT. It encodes CASRIGRPNTEAFF.

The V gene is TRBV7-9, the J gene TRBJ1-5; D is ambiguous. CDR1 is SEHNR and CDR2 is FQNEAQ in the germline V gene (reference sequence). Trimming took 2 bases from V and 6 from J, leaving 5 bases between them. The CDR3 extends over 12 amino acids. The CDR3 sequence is CASSLISQPQHF. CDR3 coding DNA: TGTGCCAGCAGCTTAATAAGTCAGCCCCAGCATTTT.

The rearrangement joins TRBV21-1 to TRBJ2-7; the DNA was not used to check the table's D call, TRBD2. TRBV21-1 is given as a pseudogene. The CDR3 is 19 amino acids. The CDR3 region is CASNPRERLRTSGTYEQYF. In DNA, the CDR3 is TGTGCCAGCAACCCACGTGAAAGACTTCGGACTAGCGGAACCTACGAGCAGTACTTC.

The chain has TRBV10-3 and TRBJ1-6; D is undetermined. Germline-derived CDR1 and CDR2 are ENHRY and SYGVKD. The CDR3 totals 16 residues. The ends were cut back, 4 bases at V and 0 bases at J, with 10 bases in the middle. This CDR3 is CAISGPPSSYNSPLHF. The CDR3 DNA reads TGTGCCATCAGTGGACCGCCGAGCTCCTATAATTCACCCCTCCACTTT.

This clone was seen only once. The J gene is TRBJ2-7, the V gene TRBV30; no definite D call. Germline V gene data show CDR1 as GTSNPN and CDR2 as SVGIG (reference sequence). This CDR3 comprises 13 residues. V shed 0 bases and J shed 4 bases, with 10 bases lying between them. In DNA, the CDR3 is TGTGCCTGGAGTGTAGCCAGTAAGTACGAGCAGTACTTC. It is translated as CAWSVASKYEQYF.

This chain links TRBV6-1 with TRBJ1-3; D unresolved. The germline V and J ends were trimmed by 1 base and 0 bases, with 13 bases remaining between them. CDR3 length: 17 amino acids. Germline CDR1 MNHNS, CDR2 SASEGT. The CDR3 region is CASSEVRRLSSGNTIYF. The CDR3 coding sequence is TGTGCCAGCAGTGAAGTTCGGCGTCTCAGCTCTGGAAACACCATATATTTT.

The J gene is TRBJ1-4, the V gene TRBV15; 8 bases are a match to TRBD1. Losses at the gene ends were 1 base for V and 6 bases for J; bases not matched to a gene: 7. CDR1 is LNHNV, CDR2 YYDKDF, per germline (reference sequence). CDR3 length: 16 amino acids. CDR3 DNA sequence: TGTGCCACCAGCAGAGCCGCAGGGGGCGAATATGAAAAACTGTTTTTT. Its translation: CATSRAAGGEYEKLFF.